This is a list of T cell receptor beta chains from one sample in a study of T cells in Graves' hyperthyroidism and ophthalmopathy. From the multiplex PCR reads, TCRdb called clonotypes with MiXCR, one entry per CDR3 protein. The sample shows roughly 600,000 distinct CDR3 sequences, more than 12% of them seen only once. The sequenced sample was blood. The receptors were gathered from a woman aged 45-59 years with Graves' ophthalmopathy. CDR3s include the opening cysteine and the closing phenylalanine or tryptophan.

V	J	CDR3
TRBV5-1	TRBJ2-2	CASSSPGGDTGELFF
TRBV28	TRBJ2-1	CASSLAPSGRVFF
TRBV6-5	TRBJ1-1	CASSYFSLSGGGTEAFF
TRBV20-1	TRBJ1-5	CSADDLGHINNQPQHF
TRBV6-2/TRBV6-3	TRBJ2-6	CASSYGAGANVLTF
TRBV5-1	TRBJ1-4	CASSLTENNEKLFF
TRBV6-1	TRBJ1-1	CASSGRTPGTEAFF
TRBV28	TRBJ2-1	CASRGSSEGSYNEQFF
TRBV3-1	TRBJ2-1	CASSQYSGAYNEQFF
TRBV19	TRBJ2-7	CASRTGLAGGYEQYF
TRBV12-3/TRBV12-4	TRBJ1-6	CASSFQGLSYNSPLHF
TRBV12-3/TRBV12-4	TRBJ2-3	CASSTQWDTQYF
TRBV6-5	TRBJ2-1	CASSYTRSSYNEQFF
TRBV7-6	TRBJ2-7	CASSHSGSTSYEQYF